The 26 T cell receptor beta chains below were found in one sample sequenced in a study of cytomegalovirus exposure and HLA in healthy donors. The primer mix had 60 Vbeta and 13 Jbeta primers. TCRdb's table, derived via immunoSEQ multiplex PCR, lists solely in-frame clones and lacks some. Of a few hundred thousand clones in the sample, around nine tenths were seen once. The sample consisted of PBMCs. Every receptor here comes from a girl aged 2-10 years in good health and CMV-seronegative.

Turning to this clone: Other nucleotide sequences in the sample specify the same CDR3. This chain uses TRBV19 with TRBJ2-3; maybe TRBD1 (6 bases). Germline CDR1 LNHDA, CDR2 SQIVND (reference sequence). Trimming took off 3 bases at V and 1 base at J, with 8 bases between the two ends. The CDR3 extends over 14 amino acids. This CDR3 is CASSIPGGTDTQYF. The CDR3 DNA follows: TGTGCCAGTAGTATCCCAGGGGGCACAGATACGCAGTATTTT.

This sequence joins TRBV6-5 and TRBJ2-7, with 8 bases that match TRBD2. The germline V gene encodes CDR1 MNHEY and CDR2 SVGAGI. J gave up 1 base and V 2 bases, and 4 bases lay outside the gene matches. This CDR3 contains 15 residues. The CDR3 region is CASSYLTSASYEQYF. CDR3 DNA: TGTGCCAGCAGTTACCTGACTAGCGCTTCCTACGAGCAGTACTTC.

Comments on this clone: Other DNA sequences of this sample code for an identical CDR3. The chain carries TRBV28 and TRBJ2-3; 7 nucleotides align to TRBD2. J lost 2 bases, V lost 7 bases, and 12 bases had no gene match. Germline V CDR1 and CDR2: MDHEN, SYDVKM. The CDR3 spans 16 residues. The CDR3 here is CASTPSGVDFTDTQYF. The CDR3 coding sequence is TGTGCCAGCACCCCCAGCGGGGTGGACTTCACAGATACGCAGTATTTT.

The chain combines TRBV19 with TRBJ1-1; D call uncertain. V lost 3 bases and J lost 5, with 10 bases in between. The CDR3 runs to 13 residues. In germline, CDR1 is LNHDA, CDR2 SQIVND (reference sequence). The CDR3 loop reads CASSIGVGTEAFF. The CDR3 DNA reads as TGTGCCAGTAGTATCGGGGTGGGGACTGAAGCTTTCTTT.

The CDR3 reads CAWRGGNTEAFF. The CDR3 DNA is TGTGCCTGGAGAGGGGGGAACACTGAAGCTTTCTTT. The chain has TRBV30 and TRBJ1-1, with D tentatively TRBD1 (6 bases). The germline V and J ends were trimmed by 3 bases and 1 base, with 6 bases remaining between them. The germline gives CDR1 GTSNPN, CDR2 SVGIG (reference sequence). CDR3 length: 12 amino acids.

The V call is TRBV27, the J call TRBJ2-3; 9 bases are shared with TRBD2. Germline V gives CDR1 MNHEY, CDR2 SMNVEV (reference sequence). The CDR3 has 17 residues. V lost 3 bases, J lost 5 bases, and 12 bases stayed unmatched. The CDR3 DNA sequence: TGTGCCAGCAGTTTCGTCCCCAGGCGGGAGGGCAAAGATACGCAGTATTTT. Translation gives CASSFVPRREGKDTQYF.

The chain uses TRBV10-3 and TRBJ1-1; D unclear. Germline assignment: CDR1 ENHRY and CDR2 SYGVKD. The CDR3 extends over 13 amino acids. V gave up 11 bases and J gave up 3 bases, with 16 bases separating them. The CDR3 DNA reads TGTGCCGCCACGCAGGATCCCGACACTGAAGCTTTCTTT. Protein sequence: CAATQDPDTEAFF.

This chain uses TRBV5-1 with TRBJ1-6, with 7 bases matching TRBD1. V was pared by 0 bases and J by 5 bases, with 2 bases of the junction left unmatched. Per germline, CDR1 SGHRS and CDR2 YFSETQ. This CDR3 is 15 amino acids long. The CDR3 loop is CASSLVQGNNSPLHF. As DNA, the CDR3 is TGCGCCAGCAGCTTGGTACAGGGGAATAATTCACCCCTCCACTTT.

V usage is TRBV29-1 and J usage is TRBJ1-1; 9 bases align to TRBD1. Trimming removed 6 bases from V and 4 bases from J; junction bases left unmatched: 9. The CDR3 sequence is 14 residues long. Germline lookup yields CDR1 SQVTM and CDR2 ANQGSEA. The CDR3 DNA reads TGCAGCGTCCGAGGGGGACAGGGCCCCACTGAAGCTTTCTTT. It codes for CSVRGGQGPTEAFF.

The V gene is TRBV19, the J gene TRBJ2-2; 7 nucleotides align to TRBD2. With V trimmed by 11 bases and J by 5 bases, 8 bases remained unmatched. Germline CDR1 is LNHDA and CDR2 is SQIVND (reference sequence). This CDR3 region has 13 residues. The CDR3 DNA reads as TGTGCCGCCGGGAGGTCCCGGACCGGGGAGCTGTTTTTT. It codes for CAAGRSRTGELFF.

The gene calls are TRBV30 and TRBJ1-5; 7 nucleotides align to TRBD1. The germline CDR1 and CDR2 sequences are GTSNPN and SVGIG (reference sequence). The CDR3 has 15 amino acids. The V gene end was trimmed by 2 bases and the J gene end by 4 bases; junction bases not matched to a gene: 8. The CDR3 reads CAWSTRQGGNQPQHF. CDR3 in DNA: TGTGCCTGGAGTACGAGACAGGGTGGAAATCAGCCCCAGCATTTT.

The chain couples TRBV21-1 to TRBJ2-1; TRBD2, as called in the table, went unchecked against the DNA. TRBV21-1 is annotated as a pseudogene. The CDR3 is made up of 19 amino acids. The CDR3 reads CASSSRLAGTSGQYNEQFF. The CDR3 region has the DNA TGTGCCAGCAGCAGCCGACTTGCCGGGACTAGCGGACAGTACAATGAGCAGTTCTTC.

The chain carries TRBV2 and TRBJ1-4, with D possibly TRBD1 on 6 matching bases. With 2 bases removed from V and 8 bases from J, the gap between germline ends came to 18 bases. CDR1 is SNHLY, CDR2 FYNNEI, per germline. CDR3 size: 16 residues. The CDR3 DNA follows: TGTGCCAGCAGTGAATCCAGGGACACTCTTCCCGAAAAACTGTTTTTT. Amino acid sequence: CASSESRDTLPEKLFF.

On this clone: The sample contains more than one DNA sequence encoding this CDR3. CDR3 bases: TGTGCCAGCAGCCTCGGACAGGGGGCCTACGAGCAGTACTTC. This translates into CASSLGQGAYEQYF. J is TRBJ2-7 and V is TRBV5-6; 10 bases line up with TRBD1. Per the germline V gene, CDR1 is SGHDT and CDR2 is YYEEEE. This CDR3 is built from 14 residues. Trimming at V came to 4 bases and at J to 2 bases, leaving 3 bases not matched to a gene.

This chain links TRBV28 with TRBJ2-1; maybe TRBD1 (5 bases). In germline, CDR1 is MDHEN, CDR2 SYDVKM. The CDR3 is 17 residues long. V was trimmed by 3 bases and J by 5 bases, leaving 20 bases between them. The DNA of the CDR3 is TGTGCCAGCAGTTTCCCCACGTACAGGAAGATAGACAATGAGCAGTTCTTC. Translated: CASSFPTYRKIDNEQFF.

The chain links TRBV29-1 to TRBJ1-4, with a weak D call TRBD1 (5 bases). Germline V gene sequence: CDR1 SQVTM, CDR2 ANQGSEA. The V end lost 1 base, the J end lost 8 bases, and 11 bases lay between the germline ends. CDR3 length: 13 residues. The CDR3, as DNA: TGCAGCGTTGAAGGTCAGGGAAAGGAAAAACTGTTTTTT. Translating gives CSVEGQGKEKLFF.

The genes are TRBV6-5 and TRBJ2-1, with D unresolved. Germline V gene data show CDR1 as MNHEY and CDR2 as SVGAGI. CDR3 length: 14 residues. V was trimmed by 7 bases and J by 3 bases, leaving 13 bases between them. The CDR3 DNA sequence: TGTGCCAGCAAAGATCAGGATAGCTACAATGAGCAGTTCTTC. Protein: CASKDQDSYNEQFF.

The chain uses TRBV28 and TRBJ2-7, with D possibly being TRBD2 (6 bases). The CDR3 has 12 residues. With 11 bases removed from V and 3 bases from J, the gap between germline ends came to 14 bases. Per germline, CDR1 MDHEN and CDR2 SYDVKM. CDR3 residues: CAQVGGNYEQYF. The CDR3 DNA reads TGTGCCCAGGTTGGAGGGAACTACGAGCAGTACTTC.

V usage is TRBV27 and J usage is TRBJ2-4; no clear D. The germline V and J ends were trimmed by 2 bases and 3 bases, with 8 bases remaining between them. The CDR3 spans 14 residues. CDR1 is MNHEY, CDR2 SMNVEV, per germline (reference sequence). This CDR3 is CASSLENSKNIQYF. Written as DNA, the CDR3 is TGTGCCAGCAGTTTAGAGAACAGCAAAAACATTCAGTACTTC.

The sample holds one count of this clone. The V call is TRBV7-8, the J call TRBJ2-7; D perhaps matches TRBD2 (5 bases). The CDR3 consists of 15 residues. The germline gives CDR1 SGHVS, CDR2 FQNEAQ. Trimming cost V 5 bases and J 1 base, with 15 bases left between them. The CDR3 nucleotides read TGTGCCAGCAGCGACGGAGGTATCGCGTCCTACGAGCAGTACTTC. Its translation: CASSDGGIASYEQYF.

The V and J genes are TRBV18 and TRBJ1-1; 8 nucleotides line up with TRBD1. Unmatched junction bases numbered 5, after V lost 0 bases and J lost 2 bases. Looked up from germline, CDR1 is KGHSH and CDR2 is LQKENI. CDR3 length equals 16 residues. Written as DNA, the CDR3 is TGTGCCAGCTCACCACCCGTCCAGGGGGCTAACACTGAAGCTTTCTTT. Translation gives CASSPPVQGANTEAFF.

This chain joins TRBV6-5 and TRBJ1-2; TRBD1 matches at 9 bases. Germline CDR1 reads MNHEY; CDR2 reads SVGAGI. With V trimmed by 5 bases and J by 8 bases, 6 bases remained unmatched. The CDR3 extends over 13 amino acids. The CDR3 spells CASSTGTGIGYTF. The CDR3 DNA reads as TGTGCCAGCAGTACCGGGACAGGGATAGGCTACACCTTC.

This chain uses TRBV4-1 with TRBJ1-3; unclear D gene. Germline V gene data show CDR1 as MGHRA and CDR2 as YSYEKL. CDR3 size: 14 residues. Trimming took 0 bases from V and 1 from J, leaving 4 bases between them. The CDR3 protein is CASSQDGSGNTIYF. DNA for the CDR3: TGCGCCAGCAGCCAAGACGGGTCTGGAAACACCATATATTTT.

The CDR3 region is CASSLGAAWGYTEAFF. The CDR3 DNA reads as TGTGCCAGCAGTTTAGGGGCAGCCTGGGGCTACACTGAAGCTTTCTTT. The J gene is TRBJ1-1, the V gene TRBV5-4; tentative D call: TRBD1 (5 bases). Germline CDR1 reads SGHNT; CDR2 reads YYREEE (reference sequence). The CDR3 sequence is 16 residues long. V was shortened by 5 bases and J by 3 bases, with 20 bases between the two germline ends.

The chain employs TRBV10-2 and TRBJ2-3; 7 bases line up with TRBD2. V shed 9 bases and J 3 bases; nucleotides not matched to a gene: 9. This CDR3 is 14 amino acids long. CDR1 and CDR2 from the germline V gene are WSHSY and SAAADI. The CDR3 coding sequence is TGCGCCAGTGCGTCTAGCGGTTGGACAGATACGCAGTATTTT. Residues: CASASSGWTDTQYF.

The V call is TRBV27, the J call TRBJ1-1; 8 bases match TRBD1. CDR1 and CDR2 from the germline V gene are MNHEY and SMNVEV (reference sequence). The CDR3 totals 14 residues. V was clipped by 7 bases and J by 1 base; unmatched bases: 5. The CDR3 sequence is CASNPGTGNTEAFF. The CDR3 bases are TGTGCCAGCAACCCCGGGACAGGGAACACTGAAGCTTTCTTT.